This is a list of T cell receptor beta chains from one sample in a study of blood T cell repertoires in COVID-19. Sequenced by immunoSEQ multiplex PCR; TCRdb stores in-frame clones only, minus some. This table holds about 200,000 clones, about 88% found once. Sequencing used peripheral blood. These receptors all stem from a man aged 18 to 29 with active or convalescent COVID-19. The CDR3 runs from the conserved cysteine through the conserved F or W. The D gene is left open where the match is weak. A clone size is listed for some rows: how often the clone was seen (once, few, many), or a class if it is expanded.

cdr3_nt cdr3_aa d_call v_call cdr3_length clone_size j_call
TGTGCCAGCAGTGAAATTGACAGCCAGACGGAAAAACTGTTTTTT CASSEIDSQTEKLFF NA TRBV27 15 NA TRBJ1-4
TGTGCCAGCAGAAGCAGGGGGAGTGAAGCTTTCTTT CASRSRGSEAFF TRBD1 TRBV6-5 12 NA TRBJ1-1
TGTGCCACCAGAGCTCCTCAAAATTCACCCCTCCACTTT CATRAPQNSPLHF NA TRBV6-5 13 NA TRBJ1-6
TGCGCCAGCACCCCCCTCTCTAGCACAGATACGCAGTATTTT CASTPLSSTDTQYF NA TRBV5-1 14 NA TRBJ2-3
TGTGCCAGCAGCTTTATGACTGAAGCTTTCTTT CASSFMTEAFF NA TRBV5-6 11 NA TRBJ1-1
TGTGCCAGCAGCCAAGCAGTCGATAATTCACCCCTCCACTTT CASSQAVDNSPLHF NA TRBV3-1/TRBV3-2 14 NA TRBJ1-6
TGTGCCAGCAGTTACGGAGGTACCACCATATATTTT CASSYGGTTIYF NA TRBV6-2/TRBV6-3 12 NA TRBJ1-3
TGTGCCATCAGTGAGTCGGGAGGGGGTATTGGCGAGCAGTACTTC CAISESGGGIGEQYF NA TRBV10-3 15 NA TRBJ2-7
TGTGCCAGCAGTTCGACTCCGGGACAGGGGATCGCTGAAGCTTTCTTT CASSSTPGQGIAEAFF TRBD1 TRBV27 16 NA TRBJ1-1
TGTGCCAGCTCGCCGGACAGATCAAGGTCTGGAAACACCATATATTTT CASSPDRSRSGNTIYF NA TRBV18 16 NA TRBJ1-3
TGTGCCAGCAGCGAGACCGGGAGGGCCGTCACAGATACGCAGTATTTT CASSETGRAVTDTQYF TRBD2 TRBV9 16 NA TRBJ2-3
TGCGCCAGCAGCTTGGGACAGAACACCGGGGAGCTGTTTTTT CASSLGQNTGELFF NA TRBV5-1 14 NA TRBJ2-2
TGTGCCAGCTCACCGGGACAGGGTCTTTCCTACGAGCAGTACTTC CASSPGQGLSYEQYF TRBD1 TRBV18 15 NA TRBJ2-7
TGTGCCAGCAGCCGACCGGGGGGCACAGATACGCAGTATTTT CASSRPGGTDTQYF NA TRBV13 14 NA TRBJ2-3
TGTGCCTGGAGGGTAACGGGACTGAGTAATGAAAAACTGTTTTTT CAWRVTGLSNEKLFF NA TRBV30 15 NA TRBJ1-4
TGTGCCAGCAGCTCGGGGGGTGTGTCAGGGCAGGAAGCTTTCTTT CASSSGGVSGQEAFF NA TRBV5-5 15 NA TRBJ1-1
TGTGCCAGCAGCCCGGGACTAGCGGCCTACGAGCAGTACTTC CASSPGLAAYEQYF TRBD2 TRBV9 14 NA TRBJ2-7
TGTGCCAGCTCACCATCTAGGACTTTCTCCTACGAGCAGTACTTC CASSPSRTFSYEQYF NA TRBV18 15 NA TRBJ2-7
TGTGCCAGCAGCTTGGTTCGGGGGGGTGAAGCTTTCTTT CASSLVRGGEAFF NA TRBV5-5 13 once TRBJ1-1
TGTGCCAGCAGCGCGGACAGGGGATCGGACACTGAAGCTTTCTTT CASSADRGSDTEAFF TRBD1 TRBV11-2 15 NA TRBJ1-1
TGTGCCAGCAGCCGTGGGGACAGGTCCAATGAGCAGTTCTTC CASSRGDRSNEQFF TRBD1 TRBV2 14 NA TRBJ2-1
TGTGCTAGTACAGGGCCGGGACTAGCGGGAGGCGAGCAGTACTTC CASTGPGLAGGEQYF TRBD2 TRBV12-5 15 NA TRBJ2-7
TGTGCCAGCACGACAGGGGGCACTGAAGCTTTCTTT CASTTGGTEAFF TRBD1 TRBV6-5 12 NA TRBJ1-1
TGTGCCAGTAAGAAAAGCGGGAGCTTCTACGAGCAGTACTTC CASKKSGSFYEQYF TRBD2 TRBV6-5 14 NA TRBJ2-7
TGCAGTGCTAGTACCGGGACTAGCGGAGAGACCCAGTACTTC CSASTGTSGETQYF TRBD2 TRBV20-1 14 NA TRBJ2-5
TGCGCCAGCAGCCGGCAAGCGGCTAGCTCCTACAATGAGCAGTTCTTC CASSRQAASSYNEQFF NA TRBV4-3 16 NA TRBJ2-1
TGTGCCAGCAGCTTCGGCAGGACAGCATTTGATTCTGAAGCTTTCTTT CASSFGRTAFDSEAFF NA TRBV7-9 16 NA TRBJ1-1
TGTGCCACTACCCCCCAGGGAAGGACCCCTGGGTATGGCTACACCTTC CATTPQGRTPGYGYTF NA TRBV19 16 NA TRBJ1-2
TGTGCCAGCAGCTCCAGCGGGGTGAGCAGCGCCGGGGAGCTGTTTTTT CASSSSGVSSAGELFF TRBD2 TRBV7-6 16 NA TRBJ2-2
TGTGCCAGCTCACCACCGCTTGGGCCAAGTCAAGAGACCCAGTACTTC CASSPPLGPSQETQYF NA TRBV18 16 NA TRBJ2-5
TGTGCCAGCAGCTTGGACCCCGGGAGCGCGAACACCGGGGAGCTGTTTTTT CASSLDPGSANTGELFF NA TRBV7-3 17 NA TRBJ2-2
TGTGCCACCAGTGATACTTCCCATTCGATCGGGGAGCTGTTTTTT CATSDTSHSIGELFF NA TRBV24-1 15 NA TRBJ2-2
TGTGCCAGCAGCTTAGACGGTCTAGAAGGTGGGGCGTGGGCAGATACGCAGTATTTT CASSLDGLEGGAWADTQYF NA TRBV7-2 19 NA TRBJ2-3
TGTGCCAGCAGTTTAGCGCTAATGGAGACCCAGTACTTC CASSLALMETQYF NA TRBV12-3/TRBV12-4 13 once TRBJ2-5
TGTGCCAGCACCCAGAGCCCTAGCGGGTCGATATGGTGGGAGCAGTACTTC CASTQSPSGSIWWEQYF TRBD2 TRBV6-4 17 NA TRBJ2-7
TGTGCCAGCAGTTTTCTTGGCGACGCCGGAGCTGGAAACACCATATATTTT CASSFLGDAGAGNTIYF NA TRBV28 17 NA TRBJ1-3
TGTGCCAGCAGCTTTACGGGGAACACTGAAGCTTTCTTT CASSFTGNTEAFF NA TRBV7-2 13 NA TRBJ1-1
TGTGCCAGCAGCGTACTATCGGGGGACATTCAGTACTTC CASSVLSGDIQYF NA TRBV9 13 NA TRBJ2-4
TGTGCCAGCAGCTTGACAGTTTTATCACCCCTCCACTTT CASSLTVLSPLHF NA TRBV7-2 13 NA TRBJ1-6
TGTGCCAGCAGCTTACCTGGGGAGCTGTTTTTT CASSLPGELFF NA TRBV7-8 11 NA TRBJ2-2
TGCGCCAGCAGCCAAGTTGAAGCCCGAAGTGAGACCCAGTACTTC CASSQVEARSETQYF NA TRBV4-1 15 NA TRBJ2-5
TGTGCCAGCAGGAACTCGGGACAGGGGATACTTGGAGGCTACACCTTC CASRNSGQGILGGYTF TRBD1 TRBV2 16 NA TRBJ1-2
TGTGCCAGCAGCCCAGGGACTAGTAGGTCCTACGAGCAGTACTTC CASSPGTSRSYEQYF TRBD2 TRBV5-4 15 NA TRBJ2-7
TGTGCCAGCACCACTTTGTGGGGGGGCCAAGAGACCCAGTACTTC CASTTLWGGQETQYF TRBD2 TRBV28 15 NA TRBJ2-5